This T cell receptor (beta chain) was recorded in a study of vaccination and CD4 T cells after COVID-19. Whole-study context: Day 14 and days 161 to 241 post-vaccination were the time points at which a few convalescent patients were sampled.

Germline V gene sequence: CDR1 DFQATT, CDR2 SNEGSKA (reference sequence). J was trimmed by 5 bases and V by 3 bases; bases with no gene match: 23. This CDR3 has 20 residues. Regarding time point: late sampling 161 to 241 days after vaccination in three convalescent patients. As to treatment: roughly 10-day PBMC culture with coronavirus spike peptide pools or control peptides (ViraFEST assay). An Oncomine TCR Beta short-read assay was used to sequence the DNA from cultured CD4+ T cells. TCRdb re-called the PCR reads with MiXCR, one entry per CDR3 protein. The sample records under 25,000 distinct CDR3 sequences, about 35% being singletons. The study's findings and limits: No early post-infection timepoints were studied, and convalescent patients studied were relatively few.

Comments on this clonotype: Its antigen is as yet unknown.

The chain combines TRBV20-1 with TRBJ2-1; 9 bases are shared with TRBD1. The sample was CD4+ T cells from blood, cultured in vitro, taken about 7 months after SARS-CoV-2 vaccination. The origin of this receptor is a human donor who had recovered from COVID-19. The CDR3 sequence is CSASFPTFTDRDREHNEQFF. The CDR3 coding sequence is TGCAGTGCTAGTTTTCCCACTTTTACCGACCGGGACAGGGAACACAATGAGCAGTTCTTC.